This T cell receptor (beta chain) was documented in a study of cytomegalovirus exposure and HLA in healthy donors. Study-wide results and caveats: Both high specificity and high sensitivity reportedly marked the classifier's diagnosis of cytomegalovirus status. Association of a missense DCLRE1C variant with TCR beta V- and J-gene trimming was reported in a later analysis.

With 60 Vbeta and 13 Jbeta primers, the PCR was carried out. TCRdb's table, derived via immunoSEQ multiplex PCR, lists solely in-frame clones and lacks some. This repertoire shows around 150,000 clones, less than 85% found once; its top ten account for more than 4%. As concerns this clone: What it recognizes is unknown.

Germline V gene sequence: CDR1 SEHNR, CDR2 FQNEAQ (reference sequence). CDR3 length: 16 residues. V was trimmed by 0 bases and J by 5 bases, leaving 17 bases between them. The sequenced sample consisted of PBMCs. This receptor was obtained from a man aged 40-49 years in good health and CMV-seronegative. The chain recombines TRBV7-9 with TRBJ2-7; possibly TRBD1 for D (7 bases). The CDR3 here is CASSLAGPGQRDEQYF. The CDR3 region has the DNA TGTGCCAGCAGCTTAGCGGGACCGGGACAGCGGGACGAGCAGTACTTC.